These 16 T cell receptor beta chains share one sample of origin, sequenced in a study of blood T cell repertoires in COVID-19. The method was immunoSEQ multiplex PCR; TCRdb's version includes in-frame clones alone and lacks a portion of them. This table has more than 60,000 clones, approximately 80% appearing once. Material for sequencing was peripheral blood. These receptors were taken from a middle-aged man with COVID-19, enrolled during active disease.

CDR3 residues: CASGLVRVTSPGELFF. The CDR3 DNA is TGTGCTAGTGGTTTGGTGCGGGTTACGAGTCCCGGGGAGCTGTTTTTT. V and J are TRBV12-5 and TRBJ2-2; perhaps TRBD2 as D (5 bases). The V end lost 0 bases, the J end lost 6 bases, and 14 bases lay between the germline ends. Germline V gene lookup returns CDR1 LGHNT and CDR2 FRNRAP. CDR3 length: 16 residues.

The rearrangement links TRBV11-3 to TRBJ2-7; TRBD2 is a possible D gene (5 bases). The germline V gene encodes CDR1 SGHNT and CDR2 YENEEA. V was pared by 5 bases and J by 6 bases, with 17 bases between. The CDR3 length is 14 residues. CDR3 amino acids: CASSTDGGTREQYF. The CDR3 DNA sequence: TGTGCCAGCAGCACGGACGGAGGTACTCGCGAGCAGTACTTC.

This chain links TRBV6-2 or TRBV6-3 with TRBJ1-1, with D uncertain. Trimming pared 2 bases from V and 0 bases from J, leaving 7 bases between. The germline gives CDR1 MNHEY, CDR2 SVGEGT. CDR3 size: 14 residues. DNA of the CDR3: TGTGCCAGCAGTTACGGCAGGCTGAACACTGAAGCTTTCTTT. Protein product: CASSYGRLNTEAFF.

This chain uses TRBV7-2 with TRBJ2-7; tentatively, D is TRBD2 (5 bases). The V end lost 1 base, the J end lost 8 bases, and 12 bases lay between the germline ends. Germline V gene sequence: CDR1 SGHTA, CDR2 FQGNSA. The CDR3 is 13 residues long. The CDR3 sequence is CASSLVGVGQQYF. The CDR3 bases are TGTGCCAGCAGCTTAGTCGGGGTTGGCCAGCAGTACTTC.

The chain has TRBV10-3 and TRBJ2-7, with 7 bases lining up with TRBD2. The CDR3 is 15 residues long. With V trimmed by 0 bases and J by 5 bases, 7 bases remained unmatched. Germline V CDR1 and CDR2: ENHRY, SYGVKD. CDR3 sequence (DNA): TGTGCCATCAGTGAGTCTGACGGGGGGTTCGACGAGCAGTACTTC. It specifies CAISESDGGFDEQYF.

J is TRBJ1-1 and V is TRBV29-1; 10 nucleotides align to TRBD1. Unmatched junction bases numbered 1, after V lost 6 bases and J lost 3 bases. CDR1 and CDR2 from the germline V gene are SQVTM and ANQGSEA. This CDR3 is built from 12 residues. The CDR3 reads CSVGQGYTEAFF. CDR3 sequence (DNA): TGCAGCGTGGGACAGGGGTACACTGAAGCTTTCTTT.

The V gene is TRBV5-4, the J gene TRBJ2-7; D possibly corresponds to TRBD1 (6 bases). From germline, CDR1 is SGHNT and CDR2 YYREEE (reference sequence). This CDR3 has 12 amino acids. Trimming left V 2 bases short and J 7 bases short, with 10 bases between. The CDR3 region is CASSFTGFEQYF. As DNA, the CDR3 is TGTGCCAGCAGCTTTACAGGGTTTGAGCAGTACTTC.

This chain connects TRBV10-1 to TRBJ2-1; 9 nucleotides match TRBD2. V lost 9 bases to trimming and J lost 10 bases; unmatched junction nucleotides: 16. This CDR3 has 15 amino acids. Looked up from germline, CDR1 is WNHNN and CDR2 is SYGVQD (reference sequence). CDR3 coding DNA: TGCGCCAGACCGCGGGGGTGCGGGGGGGTTAAGGAGCAGTTCTTC. Its protein is CARPRGCGGVKEQFF.

The chain employs TRBV5-1 and TRBJ2-5; 8 nucleotides line up with TRBD2. The J segment lost 3 bases and the V segment lost 0 bases, leaving 1 base of the junction unmatched. The V gene's germline CDR1 is SGHRS and CDR2 YFSETQ. The CDR3 consists of 14 residues. CDR3 residues: CASSLGTSKETQYF. CDR3 sequence (DNA): TGCGCCAGCAGCTTGGGGACTAGCAAAGAGACCCAGTACTTC.

The gene calls are TRBV6-5 and TRBJ2-3; a weak D match, TRBD2 (5 bases). Trimming cost V 6 bases and J 8 bases, with 12 bases left between them. The CDR3 sequence is 12 residues long. Germline CDR1 and CDR2: MNHEY and SVGAGI. CDR3 residues: CASSTREVTQYF. CDR3 coding DNA: TGTGCCAGCAGCACGAGGGAAGTTACGCAGTATTTT.

This clone was observed a single time. The rearrangement links TRBV27 to TRBJ1-3; D not resolved. This CDR3 region has 14 residues. Trimming stripped 2 bases from V and 2 bases from J, with 7 bases between. The germline V gene encodes CDR1 MNHEY and CDR2 SMNVEV (reference sequence). The CDR3 loop is CASSLRGAGNTIYF. CDR3 in DNA: TGTGCCAGCAGTTTACGGGGAGCTGGAAACACCATATATTTT.

Only a few counts were recorded for this clone. The chain combines TRBV19 with TRBJ1-3, with 8 nucleotides matching TRBD1. The CDR3 has 15 amino acids. Germline values: CDR1 LNHDA, CDR2 SQIVND (reference sequence). V gave up 6 bases and J gave up 1 base; unmatched junction bases: 5. The CDR3 DNA sequence: TGTGCCAGTAGGAGGGACAGGAGTTCTGGAAACACCATATATTTT. This codes for CASRRDRSSGNTIYF.

The chain carries TRBV7-6 and TRBJ1-3, with 7 bases that match TRBD1. CDR1 is SGHVS, CDR2 FNYEAQ, per germline. CDR3 length equals 15 residues. V was pared by 1 base and J by 6 bases, with 6 bases of the junction left unmatched. The CDR3 DNA reads TGTGCCAGCAGCTTAGGACAGGGCCTTGCAAACACCATATATTTT. This translates into CASSLGQGLANTIYF. Filled out from reference TRBV7-6 and TRBJ1-3, the complete variable domain reads GAGVSQSPRYKVTKRGQDVALRCDPISGHVSLYWYRQALGQGPEFLTYFNYEAQQDKSGLPNDRFSAERPEGSISTLTIQRTEQRDSAMYRCASSLGQGLANTIYFGEGSWLTVV.

The chain is built from TRBV19 and TRBJ1-5, with D tentatively TRBD1 (6 bases). CDR3 length equals 14 residues. The germline V gene encodes CDR1 LNHDA and CDR2 SQIVND (reference sequence). V shed 7 bases and J shed 2 bases, with 12 bases lying between them. This CDR3 is CASTQGGGNQPQHF. CDR3 nucleotides: TGTGCCAGTACACAGGGAGGGGGCAATCAGCCCCAGCATTTT.

The V gene is TRBV18, the J gene TRBJ1-2; perhaps TRBD1 as D (5 bases). Trimming took 3 bases from V and 8 from J, leaving 25 bases between them. The CDR3 extends over 17 amino acids. Germline V lookup: CDR1 KGHSH, CDR2 LQKENI. In DNA, the CDR3 is TGTGCCAGCTCACCCCGAGCCGTGGGGGGAGGTCGGGCAGGCTACACCTTC. Protein: CASSPRAVGGGRAGYTF.

The chain carries TRBV3-1 (or the pseudogene TRBV3-2) and TRBJ1-3, with D possibly matching TRBD1 (6 bases). Germline V CDR1 and CDR2: LGHDT, YNNKEL (reference sequence). V lost 0 bases and J lost 2, with 8 bases in between. CDR3 size: 15 residues. The DNA of the CDR3 is TGTGCCAGCAGCCAAGAGGGGGGGCCTGGAAACACCATATATTTT. Translated, it gives CASSQEGGPGNTIYF.